This T cell receptor beta chain was found in a study of response to subunit inactivated influenza vaccine. On this clonotype: What it recognizes is unknown.

The study, taken as a whole, reports: Researchers suggested that each seasonal influenza vaccination recruits few new T cells.

MiXCR, applied by TCRdb to the RT-PCR reads, yields one record per CDR3 protein. Of around 760,000 distinct CDR3 sequences listed, around 14% were seen once; the top ten hold 6% to 8%. Here the sequenced sample was PBMCs from blood, taken roughly 15 days before vaccination. This TCR came from a man in his forties or fifties who received an inactivated influenza vaccine.

CDR3 bases: TGTGCCAGCAGCTACAGGACAGGCCACACAGATACGCAGTATTTT. Encoded protein: CASSYRTGHTDTQYF. This chain uses TRBV5-6 with TRBJ2-3, with 7 positions matching TRBD1. The CDR3 is 15 amino acids. Germline V CDR1 and CDR2: SGHDT, YYEEEE. Trimming took 3 bases from V and 2 from J; bases not matched to a gene: 6.